This entry describes one T cell receptor (beta chain). This clone's antigen is unknown. No base qualities exist here, and no much larger clone lies one base off it. This record comes from a study of blood T cell repertoires in COVID-19 (dated by TCRdb to 2020 to 2021). About the investigation overall: Samples from collaborators originated in the United States, Italy and Spain and spanned both the acute and convalescent phases of COVID-19. The repertoires were made available in a free public database intended to serve as a resource for research on the immune response to SARS-CoV-2. HLA class I and class II types, where available, came from metadata supplied by the sample provider rather than from assay-based typing. Deeply sampled blood TCRbeta repertoires from subjects exposed to, actively infected with, or recovered from COVID-19 were included in the dataset. Sample metadata almost always included a de-identified subject ID, COVID-19 status, age in years and sex. The prospective study material was composed of cDNA or gDNA derived from T cells, B-cell-depleted T cells, or PBMCs. The samples were drawn from the first 160 participants of the ongoing ImmuneRACE study and from 1,200 or so subjects provided by 6 global collaborators.

The study at large found these results: The quantity of clinical and demographic metadata differed by source and by participant and was supplied without curation.

In Seattle, one collaborating source enrolled patients while the infection was active and tracked those patients longitudinally over the course of disease. Collaborating institutions collected whole blood in K2EDTA tubes following their own protocols. For TCRbeta analysis, collaborators shipped samples in one of three forms: frozen whole blood, isolated PBMCs, or DNA extracted from either of those sample types. TCRbeta CDR3 regions were amplified from genomic DNA by means of the immunoSEQ Assay, a bias-controlled multiplex PCR. The authors' pipeline ran thus. The number of nucleated cells in each sample was estimated from the amplification of reference gene primers within the assay. To quantify the absolute abundance of each unique TCRbeta CDR3 rearrangement, sequence reads were collapsed and filtered. For each sample, productive Simpson clonality was calculated by taking the square root of Simpson's diversity index across productive rearrangements. As stored in TCRdb, this immuneACCESS dataset retains in-frame rearrangements with V and J assigned. A fraction of the clones does not appear; measured against another copy, unresolved V genes explain less than half of the discrepancy, and the remainder lacks a known reason. For V, J and clone size, that table is used; D and trimming come from the DNA. A total of roughly 240,000 clones appear in this sample, about 82% of them only once. The top ten hold 5% to 6.5% of the sample.

The CDR3 measures 14 amino acids from cysteine to phenylalanine. The entry retains the CDR3 DNA only, 42 bases that are in frame from base 1. The V and J ends are trimmed by 5 bases and 8 bases, leaving 16 bases between them. As encoded in the germline V gene, CDR1 is SGHVS while CDR2 is FQNEAQ. Material: peripheral blood. This receptor was identified in a man in his fifties or sixties with COVID-19, enrolled during active disease. Recombination joined TRBV7-8 with TRBJ1-3; confidence is insufficient to name the D gene. The CDR3 region: CASSQNIVPDTIYF. The base sequence is TGTGCCAGCAGCCAGAACATCGTCCCTGACACCATATATTTT.